The present entry profiles one T cell receptor beta chain with its context. The data were obtained in a study of T cells after yellow fever vaccination. The V gene's germline CDR1 is SGHTA and CDR2 FQGNSA. With 4 bases removed from V and 3 bases from J, the gap between germline ends came to 8 bases. The CDR3 runs to 13 residues. As TCR cDNA was made by 5'RACE template switching, a universal primer site and UMIs were added. One entry per CDR3 protein, called by TCRdb with MiXCR from the 5' RACE reads. The data contain some 290,000 distinct CDR3 sequences, about 10% of them singletons. The chain uses TRBV7-2 and TRBJ2-3, with D unclear. The sequence came from a man aged 18 to 29 who received the YFV17D yellow fever vaccine. The specimen comprised CD4+ T cells sorted from PBMCs, sampled 45 days after the yellow fever booster vaccination. The CDR3: CASSSGRTDTQYF. As DNA, the CDR3 is TGTGCCAGCAGCTCCGGTCGGACAGATACGCAGTATTTT.